This T cell receptor beta chain appears in the sequencing data of a study of technical replicates of blood from a few donors. This CDR3 has 17 amino acids. V was pared by 2 bases and J by 4 bases, with 21 bases between. CDR1 is MNHNS and CDR2 is SASEGT in the germline V gene. This table comes from immunoSEQ multiplex PCR, and its TCRdb copy is limited to in-frame clones, with some not included. The data contain roughly 70,000 clones, 85% to 95% of them singletons. The chain links TRBV6-1 to TRBJ2-7; possible D gene TRBD1, 5 bases. The receptor's source is a human donor in good health. Material for sequencing was T cells isolated from PBMCs. The CDR3 loop reads CASSEKSGPQGIYEQYF. CDR3 DNA sequence: TGTGCCAGCAGTGAAAAATCAGGGCCCCAGGGAATTTACGAGCAGTACTTC.